The sequence of this TCR beta chain was determined in a study of vaccination and CD4 T cells after COVID-19. Turning to the study itself: Overlapping spike peptides served as the stimulus for the cells. These peptides came from SARS-CoV-2 and from the common cold coronaviruses HCoV-NL63, HCoV-OC43 and HCoV-229E.

Treatment of the sample: roughly nine-day PBMC culture with coronavirus spike peptide pools or control peptides (ViraFEST assay). Patients returned positive PCR results between March and December 2020, earlier than US Alpha, Beta and Delta variants. Study-level points and caveats: Convalescent patients had a median roughly 86% of post-vaccine SARS-CoV-2-reactive clones that were detected only after vaccination, not before it.

The Oncomine TCR Beta short-read assay was what sequenced the DNA obtained from cultured CD4+ T cells. DNA came from CD4+ T cells after culture. TCRdb used MiXCR to reprocess the PCR reads, holding one entry per CDR3 protein. Of about 13,000 distinct CDR3 sequences listed, around 56% are singletons. As concerns this clonotype: The antigen is not known.

From germline, CDR1 is MGHDK and CDR2 SYGVNS. V was pared by 5 bases and J by 6 bases, with 8 bases between. CDR3 length equals 11 residues. This clonotype originated in a human donor with COVID-19. The source was cultured CD4+ T cells from blood, collected after SARS-CoV-2 vaccination. The chain links TRBV25-1 to TRBJ2-7, with D unresolved. CDR3 residues: CASSRLSEQYF. In DNA form, the CDR3 reads TGTGCCAGCAGTCGACTCAGCGAGCAGTACTTC.